The clone carrying this TCR beta chain came up a few times. Its antigen is currently unknown. The sample comes from a study of PD-1 blockade in classical Hodgkin lymphoma. Every single patient, without exception, relapsed after autologous stem cell transplantation, and brentuximab vedotin exposure varied. Overall study findings and caveats: Those achieving complete response showed baseline diversity like newly diagnosed patients. Why the repertoires differ is still unclear, perhaps disease activity or prior therapy.

Generated by immunoSEQ multiplex PCR, the TCRdb table keeps only in-frame clones and is missing some. The sample carries tens of thousands of clones, just under 75% recorded once. The V and J ends lost 8 bases and 1 base respectively, with 9 bases between them. Per the germline V gene, CDR1 is MNHNS and CDR2 is SASEGT. This CDR3 region has 13 residues. J is TRBJ2-1 and V is TRBV6-1; D not resolved. Sequencing was performed on peripheral blood mononuclear cells (PBMCs), taken before the second cycle of nivolumab. The clonotype originates from a human donor with classical Hodgkin lymphoma. The CDR3 DNA reads as TGTGCCAGCTGGGGAAGGTCCTACAATGAGCAGTTCTTC. Amino acid sequence: CASWGRSYNEQFF.